This TCR beta chain stems from a study of blood T cells in healthy people across ages. Germline CDR1 and CDR2: MNHNS and SASEGT. This CDR3 is built from 14 residues. V was pared by 1 base and J by 7 bases, with 11 bases between. The second PCR ran roughly 6 to 11 cycles with a sample-barcoded 5' primer and J-beta primers. TCRdb fed the 5' RACE reads into MiXCR, producing one record per CDR3 protein. The data show roughly 1,800,000 distinct CDR3 sequences, roughly 49% seen once. The sequenced sample was blood. The source is a woman in her forties in good health. This chain connects TRBV6-1 to TRBJ1-5; D not resolved. CDR3: CASSEGRAQQPQHF. The DNA of the CDR3 is TGTGCCAGCAGTGAAGGAAGGGCACAGCAGCCCCAGCATTTT.